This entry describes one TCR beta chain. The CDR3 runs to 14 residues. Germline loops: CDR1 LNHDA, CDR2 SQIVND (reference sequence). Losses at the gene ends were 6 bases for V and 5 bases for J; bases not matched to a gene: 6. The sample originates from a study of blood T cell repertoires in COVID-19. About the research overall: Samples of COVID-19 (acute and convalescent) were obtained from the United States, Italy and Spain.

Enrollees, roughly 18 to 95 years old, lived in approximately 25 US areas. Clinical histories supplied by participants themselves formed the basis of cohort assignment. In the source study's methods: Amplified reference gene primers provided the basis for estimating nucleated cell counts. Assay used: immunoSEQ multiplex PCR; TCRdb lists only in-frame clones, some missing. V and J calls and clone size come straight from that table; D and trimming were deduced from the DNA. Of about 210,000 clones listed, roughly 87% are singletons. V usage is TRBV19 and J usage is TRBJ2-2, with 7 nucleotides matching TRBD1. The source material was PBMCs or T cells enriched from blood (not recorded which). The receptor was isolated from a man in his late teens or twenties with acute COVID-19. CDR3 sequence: CASRRQGRTGELFF. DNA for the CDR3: TGTGCCAGTAGGCGACAGGGACGGACCGGGGAGCTGTTTTTT.